The rows below give T cell receptor beta chains drawn from one sample of a study of regulatory T cells in long-lasting Graves disease. TCRdb fed the multiplex PCR reads into MiXCR, producing one record per CDR3 protein. The top ten hold roughly 14% of the sample, which has about 460,000 distinct CDR3 sequences, roughly 23% seen once. The starting material was peripheral blood mononuclear cells (PBMCs), obtained when the disease was refractory, from a patient treated with antithyroid drugs. These receptors were obtained from a female donor with Graves disease. Both conserved end residues are part of each CDR3. A D gene is named only where the DNA matches it firmly. Size is stated for part of the rows, as once, few or many counts, or as a class when the clone is expanded.

TRBJ2-3 TRBV28 . . CASSRSGRTDTQYF TGTGCCAGCAGTAGAAGCGGACGCACAGATACGCAGTATTTT
TRBJ1-2 TRBV6-5 TRBD1 . CASSLRQGANYGYTF TGTGCCAGCAGTTTGAGACAGGGAGCTAACTATGGCTACACCTTC
TRBJ2-7 TRBV6-2/TRBV6-3 . . CASSWLLGGASSYEQYF TGTGCCAGCAGTTGGCTCCTTGGGGGTGCAAGCTCCTACGAGCAGTACTTC
TRBJ2-1 TRBV7-3 . . CASSLGGADNEQFF TGTGCCAGCAGCTTAGGAGGGGCAGATAATGAGCAGTTCTTC
TRBJ2-2 TRBV7-9 . . CASSLTDGTTGELFF TGTGCCAGCAGCTTAACGGACGGTACCACCGGGGAGCTGTTTTTT
TRBJ1-3 TRBV19 . . CASSTEGSAGNTIYF TGTGCCAGTAGTACCGAGGGGTCGGCTGGAAACACCATATATTTT
TRBJ1-1 TRBV6-1 TRBD1 . CASKGANTEAFF TGTGCCAGTAAGGGGGCGAACACTGAAGCTTTCTTT
TRBJ1-3 TRBV7-2 TRBD1 few CASSYRTGRLRDSGNTIYF TGTGCCAGCAGCTACCGGACAGGGCGCCTACGAGACTCTGGAAACACCATATATTTT
TRBJ1-5 TRBV28 . . CASNPHQPQHF TGTGCCAGCAATCCTCATCAGCCCCAGCATTTT
TRBJ1-2 TRBV19 . once CASSIAGSADCGYTF TGTGCCAGTAGTATAGCGGGCTCTGCGGACTGTGGCTACACCTTC
TRBJ1-5 TRBV6-1 . few CASSDRQPQHF TGTGCCAGCAGTGATCGCCAGCCCCAGCATTTT
TRBJ1-2 TRBV12-3/TRBV12-4 . many CASSLRPYYGYTF TGTGCCAGCAGTTTACGTCCCTACTATGGCTACACCTTC
TRBJ1-1 TRBV30 TRBD1 few CAWQNKGQGPKNTEAFF TGTGCCTGGCAAAACAAGGGACAGGGGCCTAAGAACACTGAAGCTTTCTTT
TRBJ2-7 TRBV15 TRBD1 many CATSRERGGTGAYEQYF TGTGCCACCAGCAGAGAGAGAGGGGGGACAGGAGCCTACGAGCAGTACTTC
TRBJ2-7 TRBV12-3/TRBV12-4 . many CASSPGTSGHEQYF TGTGCCAGCAGCCCAGGGACCTCGGGCCACGAGCAGTACTTC
TRBJ2-7 TRBV10-3 TRBD1 many CAISASTGEEQYF TGTGCCATCAGTGCGAGCACAGGGGAGGAGCAGTACTTC
TRBJ1-5 TRBV28 . many CASSKWAVEYSNQPQHF TGTGCCAGCAGCAAATGGGCCGTAGAGTATAGCAATCAGCCCCAGCATTTT
TRBJ2-7 TRBV5-1 TRBD1 . CASRALQGDTYEQYF TGCGCCAGCAGAGCATTACAGGGGGATACCTACGAGCAGTACTTC
TRBJ2-7 TRBV20-1 TRBD2 few CSARESGRLSYEQYF TGCAGTGCTAGAGAAAGCGGGAGGTTAAGCTACGAGCAGTACTTC
TRBJ1-6 TRBV7-3 . many CASIQARTRNSPLHF TGTGCCAGCATACAGGCCCGGACCCGTAATTCACCCCTCCACTTT
TRBJ1-1 TRBV28 TRBD1 many CASSPWTGKDTEAFF TGTGCCAGCAGTCCCTGGACAGGGAAGGACACTGAAGCTTTCTTT
TRBJ2-1 TRBV2 TRBD2 many CASTVGGGSYNEQFF TGTGCCAGCACCGTAGGCGGGGGGAGCTACAATGAGCAGTTCTTC
TRBJ1-2 TRBV25-1 . many CASSESRHFNYGYTF TGTGCCAGCAGTGAATCGAGACACTTTAACTATGGCTACACCTTC
TRBJ1-1 TRBV12-5 . many CASGLGPLATEAFF TGTGCTAGTGGTTTGGGACCCTTAGCTACTGAAGCTTTCTTT
TRBJ2-2 TRBV19 TRBD2 . CASSIGGSLTGELFF TGTGCCAGTAGTATCGGCGGGAGTCTCACCGGGGAGCTGTTTTTT
TRBJ1-6 TRBV6-2/TRBV6-3 . . CASSYLDPSYNSPLHF TGTGCCAGCAGTTACTTGGATCCCTCCTATAATTCACCCCTCCACTTT
TRBJ2-7 TRBV9 . few CASSVTTGPREQYF TGTGCCAGCAGCGTTACCACCGGGCCTAGAGAGCAGTACTTC
TRBJ1-2 TRBV5-1 . few CASSLSASNGYTF TGCGCCAGCAGCTTGTCGGCAAGTAATGGCTACACCTTC
TRBJ2-1 TRBV7-3 TRBD2 . CASSRGGYNEQFF TGTGCCAGCAGCCGGGGGGGGTACAATGAGCAGTTCTTC
TRBJ1-5 TRBV29-1 TRBD1 . CSVEGTGGQPQHF TGCAGCGTGGAAGGGACAGGGGGCCAGCCCCAGCATTTT
TRBJ1-2 TRBV6-5 . many CASSFPDKGYGYTF TGTGCCAGCAGTTTCCCCGACAAAGGCTATGGCTACACCTTC
TRBJ1-5 TRBV6-5 . . CASSFTEGRLQHF TGTGCCAGCAGTTTCACGGAGGGACGACTACAGCATTTT
TRBJ2-1 TRBV7-2 TRBD2 few CASSWGGGNEQFF TGTGCCAGCAGCTGGGGGGGTGGCAATGAGCAGTTCTTC
TRBJ2-7 TRBV7-2 TRBD1 . CASSLVDRGREQYF TGTGCCAGCAGCTTAGTGGACAGGGGGCGCGAGCAGTACTTC
TRBJ2-7 TRBV18 . . CASSLMRYEQYF TGTGCCAGCTCACTCATGAGGTACGAGCAGTACTTC
TRBJ1-2 TRBV4-3 . . CASSQTGFPYGYTF TGCGCCAGCAGCCAGACGGGGTTCCCCTATGGCTACACCTTC
TRBJ2-6 TRBV2 . many CASSERTAGANVLTF TGTGCCAGCAGTGAGAGGACAGCTGGGGCCAACGTCCTGACTTTC
TRBJ1-1 TRBV18 . . CASSGMNTEAFF TGTGCCAGCTCAGGGATGAACACTGAAGCTTTCTTT
TRBJ1-2 TRBV20-1 . many CSALTRQYNGYTF TGCAGTGCTCTAACCCGACAGTACAATGGCTACACCTTC
TRBJ1-4 TRBV28 . many CASSLPPARGGNEKLFF TGTGCCAGCAGTTTACCCCCGGCGAGGGGAGGAAATGAAAAACTGTTTTTT
TRBJ1-3 TRBV28 . few CASRKSRTGLTGNTIYF TGTGCCAGCAGAAAAAGCCGAACAGGGTTAACTGGAAACACCATATATTTT
TRBJ2-5 TRBV7-9 TRBD1 . CASSLGYRGSETQYF TGTGCCAGCAGCTTAGGCTACAGGGGATCGGAGACCCAGTACTTC
TRBJ2-7 TRBV9 . . CASSRLGDESYEQYF TGTGCCAGCAGCCGCCTGGGGGACGAGTCCTACGAGCAGTACTTC
TRBJ2-7 TRBV9 TRBD2 . CASSAGTSYSYEQYF TGTGCCAGCAGCGCCGGGACTAGCTATTCCTACGAGCAGTACTTC
TRBJ1-5 TRBV20-1 TRBD1 . CSARPDRAQPQHF TGCAGTGCTAGACCAGACAGGGCGCAGCCCCAGCATTTT
TRBJ2-1 TRBV28 . few CATGAREDEQFF TGTGCCACGGGGGCAAGGGAGGATGAGCAGTTCTTC
TRBJ2-3 TRBV2 . . CASRLTLSGSTDTQYF TGTGCCAGCAGACTCACCCTCTCCGGGAGCACAGATACGCAGTATTTT
TRBJ1-4 TRBV28 . many CASSPVLMGIGNEKLFF TGTGCCAGCAGCCCTGTCTTGATGGGGATTGGTAATGAAAAACTGTTTTTT
TRBJ2-2 TRBV28 TRBD1 . CASSSEGQGFTGELFF TGTGCCAGCAGTTCCGAGGGACAGGGGTTCACCGGGGAGCTGTTTTTT
TRBJ1-4 TRBV19 . many CASSIRPEEKLFF TGTGCCAGTAGTATCCGGCCTGAAGAAAAACTGTTTTTT
TRBJ2-7 TRBV12-3/TRBV12-4 . . CASSLGRCEQYF TGTGCCAGCAGTTTAGGGAGGTGCGAGCAGTACTTC
TRBJ2-5 TRBV12-3/TRBV12-4 . many CASSRRSSAPGETQYF TGTGCCAGCAGTCGCCGGTCTAGCGCCCCCGGAGAGACCCAGTACTTC
TRBJ2-3 TRBV15 . . CATSRTLRSSVDTQYF TGTGCCACCAGCAGAACCTTGAGGTCGTCCGTCGATACGCAGTATTTT
TRBJ1-6 TRBV19 TRBD1 . CASNPGQGNSPLHF TGTGCCAGTAATCCGGGACAGGGCAATTCACCCCTCCACTTT